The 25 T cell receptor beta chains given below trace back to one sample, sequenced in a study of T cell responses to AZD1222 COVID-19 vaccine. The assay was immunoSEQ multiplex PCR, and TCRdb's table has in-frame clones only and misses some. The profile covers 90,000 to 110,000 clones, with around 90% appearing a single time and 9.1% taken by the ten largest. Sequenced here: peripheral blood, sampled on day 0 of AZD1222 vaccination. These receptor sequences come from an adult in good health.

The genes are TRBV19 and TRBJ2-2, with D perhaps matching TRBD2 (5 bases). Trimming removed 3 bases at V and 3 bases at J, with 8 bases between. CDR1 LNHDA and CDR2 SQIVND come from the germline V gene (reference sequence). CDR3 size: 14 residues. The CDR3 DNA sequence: TGTGCCAGTAGTATCATCGGGGACACCGGGGAGCTGTTTTTT. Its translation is CASSIIGDTGELFF. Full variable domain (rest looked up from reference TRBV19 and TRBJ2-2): DGGITQSPKYLFRKEGQNVTLSCEQNLNHDAMYWYRQDPGQGLRLIYYSQIVNDFQKGDIAEGYSVSREKKESFPLTVTSAQKNPTAFYLCASSIIGDTGELFFGEGSRLTVL.

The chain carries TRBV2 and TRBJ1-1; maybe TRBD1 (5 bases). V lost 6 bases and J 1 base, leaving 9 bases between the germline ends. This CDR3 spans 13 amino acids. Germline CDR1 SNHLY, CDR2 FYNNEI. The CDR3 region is CASRTEGNTEAFF. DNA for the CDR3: TGTGCCAGCAGGACAGAGGGGAACACTGAAGCTTTCTTT.

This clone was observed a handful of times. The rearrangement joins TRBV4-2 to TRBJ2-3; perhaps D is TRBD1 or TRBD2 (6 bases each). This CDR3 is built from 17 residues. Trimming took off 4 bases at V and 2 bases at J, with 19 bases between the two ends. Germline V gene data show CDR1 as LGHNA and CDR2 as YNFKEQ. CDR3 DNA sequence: TGTGCCAGCAGCCCAGACCTATGGGGGGCCCACACAGATACGCAGTATTTT. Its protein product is CASSPDLWGAHTDTQYF.

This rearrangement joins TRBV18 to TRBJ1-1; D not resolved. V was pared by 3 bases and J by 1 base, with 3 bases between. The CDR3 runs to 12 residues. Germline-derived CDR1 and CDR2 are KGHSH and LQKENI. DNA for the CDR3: TGTGCCAGCTCACCCCAGAACACTGAAGCTTTCTTT. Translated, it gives CASSPQNTEAFF. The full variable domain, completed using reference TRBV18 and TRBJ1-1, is NAGVMQNPRHLVRRRGQEARLRCSPMKGHSHVYWYRQLPEEGLKFMVYLQKENIIDESGMPKERFSAEFPKEGPSILRIQQVVRGDSAAYFCASSPQNTEAFFGQGTRLTVV.

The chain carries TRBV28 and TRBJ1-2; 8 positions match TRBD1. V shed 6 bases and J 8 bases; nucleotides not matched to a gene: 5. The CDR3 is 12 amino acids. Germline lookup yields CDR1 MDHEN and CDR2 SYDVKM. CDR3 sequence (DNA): TGTGCCAGCAGAACAGGGGGTCAGGGCTACACCTTC. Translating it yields CASRTGGQGYTF.

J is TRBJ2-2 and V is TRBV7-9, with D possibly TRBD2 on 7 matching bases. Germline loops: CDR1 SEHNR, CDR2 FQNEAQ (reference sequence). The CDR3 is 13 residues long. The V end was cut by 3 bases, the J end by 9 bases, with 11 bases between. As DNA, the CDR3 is TGTGCCAGCAGCTTTACGGGGGGCTGGGAGCTGTTTTTT. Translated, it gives CASSFTGGWELFF.

This CDR3 reads CASSLASHQETQYF. DNA of the CDR3: TGTGCCAGCAGCTTAGCTAGTCACCAAGAGACCCAGTACTTC. The chain couples TRBV7-2 to TRBJ2-5; D unresolved. Trimming left V 0 bases short and J 0 bases short, with 5 bases between. The CDR3 loop spans 14 amino acids. The germline V gene encodes CDR1 SGHTA and CDR2 FQGNSA.

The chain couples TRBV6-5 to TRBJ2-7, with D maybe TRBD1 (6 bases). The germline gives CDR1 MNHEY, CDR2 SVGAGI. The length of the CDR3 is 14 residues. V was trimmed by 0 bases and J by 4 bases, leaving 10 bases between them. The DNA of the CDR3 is TGTGCCAGCAGTTACTCTTACAGGGAATACGAGCAGTACTTC. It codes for CASSYSYREYEQYF.

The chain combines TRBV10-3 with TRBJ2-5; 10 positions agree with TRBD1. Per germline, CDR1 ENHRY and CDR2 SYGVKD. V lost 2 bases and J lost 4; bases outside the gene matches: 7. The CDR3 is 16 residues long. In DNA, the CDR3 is TGTGCCATCAGTGAGCCGGGACAGGGGCGAGGAGAGACCCAGTACTTC. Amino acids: CAISEPGQGRGETQYF.

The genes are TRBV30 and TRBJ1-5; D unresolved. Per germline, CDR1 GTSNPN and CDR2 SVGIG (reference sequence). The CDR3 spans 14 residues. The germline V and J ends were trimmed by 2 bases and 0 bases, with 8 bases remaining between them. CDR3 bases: TGTGCCTGGAGTACACTTTATAGCAATCAGCCCCAGCATTTT. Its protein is CAWSTLYSNQPQHF.

The CDR3 DNA reads as TGTGCCAGCAGTTGGAGGGTGGGTGGCTACACCTTC. Its translation: CASSWRVGGYTF. The chain links TRBV28 to TRBJ1-2, with D unresolved. V lost 4 bases and J lost 7, with 10 bases in between. CDR1 MDHEN and CDR2 SYDVKM come from the germline V gene. The CDR3 has 12 residues.

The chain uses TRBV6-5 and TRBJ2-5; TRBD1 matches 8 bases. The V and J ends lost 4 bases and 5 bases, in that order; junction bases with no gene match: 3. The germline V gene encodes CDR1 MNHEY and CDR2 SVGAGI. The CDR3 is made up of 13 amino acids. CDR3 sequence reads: CASSLTGDETQYF. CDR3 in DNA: TGTGCCAGCAGTTTGACAGGGGACGAGACCCAGTACTTC.

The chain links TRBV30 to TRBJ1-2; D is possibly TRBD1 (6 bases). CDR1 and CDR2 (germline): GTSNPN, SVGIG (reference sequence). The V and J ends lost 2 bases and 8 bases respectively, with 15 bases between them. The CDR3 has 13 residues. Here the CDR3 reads CAWSSGQPRGYTF. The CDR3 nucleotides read TGTGCCTGGAGTTCCGGACAGCCTCGGGGCTACACCTTC.

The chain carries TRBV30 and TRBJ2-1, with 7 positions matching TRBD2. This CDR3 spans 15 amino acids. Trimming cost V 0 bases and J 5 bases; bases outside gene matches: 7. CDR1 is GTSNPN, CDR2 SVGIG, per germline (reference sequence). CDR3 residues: CAWSVPAGLNNEQFF. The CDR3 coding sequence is TGTGCCTGGAGTGTTCCAGCGGGACTGAACAATGAGCAGTTCTTC. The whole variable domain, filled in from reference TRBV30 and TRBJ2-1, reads SQTIHQWPATLVQPVGSPLSLECTVEGTSNPNLYWYRQAAGRGLQLLFYSVGIGQISSEVPQNLSASRPQDRQFILSSKKLLLSDSGFYLCAWSVPAGLNNEQFFGPGTRLTVL.

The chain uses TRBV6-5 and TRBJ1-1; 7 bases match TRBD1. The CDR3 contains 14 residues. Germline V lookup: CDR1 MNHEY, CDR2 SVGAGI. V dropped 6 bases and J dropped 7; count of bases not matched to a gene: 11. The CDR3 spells CASRPRQGGGEAFF. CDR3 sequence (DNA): TGTGCCAGCAGACCCCGACAGGGAGGGGGTGAAGCTTTCTTT.

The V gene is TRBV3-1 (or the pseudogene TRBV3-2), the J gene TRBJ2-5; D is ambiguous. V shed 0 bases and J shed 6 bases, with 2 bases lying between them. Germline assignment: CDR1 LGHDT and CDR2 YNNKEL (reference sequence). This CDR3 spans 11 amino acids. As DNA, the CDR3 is TGTGCCAGCAGCCAAGAAAAGACCCAGTACTTC. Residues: CASSQEKTQYF.

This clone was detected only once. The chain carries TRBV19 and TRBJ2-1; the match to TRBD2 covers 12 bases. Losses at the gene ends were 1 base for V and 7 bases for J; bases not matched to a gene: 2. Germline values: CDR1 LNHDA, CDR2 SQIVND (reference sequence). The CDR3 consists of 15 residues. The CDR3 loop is CASSIVTSGRNEQFF. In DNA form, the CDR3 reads TGTGCCAGTAGTATAGTCACTAGCGGGAGGAATGAGCAGTTCTTC.

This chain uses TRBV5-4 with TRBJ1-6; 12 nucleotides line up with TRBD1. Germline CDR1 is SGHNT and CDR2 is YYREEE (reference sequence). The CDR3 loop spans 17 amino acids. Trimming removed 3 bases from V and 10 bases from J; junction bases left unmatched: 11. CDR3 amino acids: CASSWAGDRGRGSPLHF. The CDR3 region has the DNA TGTGCCAGCAGCTGGGCCGGGGACAGGGGGCGCGGCTCACCCCTCCACTTT.

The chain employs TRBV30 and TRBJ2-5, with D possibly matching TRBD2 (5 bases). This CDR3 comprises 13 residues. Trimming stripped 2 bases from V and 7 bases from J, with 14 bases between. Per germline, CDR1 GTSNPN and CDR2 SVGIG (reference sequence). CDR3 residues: CAWSFLAAGTQYF. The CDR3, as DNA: TGTGCCTGGAGTTTCCTCGCGGCGGGGACCCAGTACTTC.

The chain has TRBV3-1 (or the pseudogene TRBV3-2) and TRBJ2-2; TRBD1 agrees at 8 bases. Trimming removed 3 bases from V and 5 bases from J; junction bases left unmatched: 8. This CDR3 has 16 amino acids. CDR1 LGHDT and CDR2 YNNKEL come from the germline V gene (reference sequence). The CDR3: CASSHLGQGITGELFF. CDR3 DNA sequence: TGTGCCAGCAGCCATTTAGGACAGGGAATAACCGGGGAGCTGTTTTTT.

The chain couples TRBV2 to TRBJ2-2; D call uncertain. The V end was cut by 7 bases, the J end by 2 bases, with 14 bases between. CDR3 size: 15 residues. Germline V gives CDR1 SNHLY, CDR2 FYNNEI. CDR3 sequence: CASMYQLLNTGELFF. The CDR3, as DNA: TGTGCCAGCATGTACCAACTATTAAACACCGGGGAGCTGTTTTTT. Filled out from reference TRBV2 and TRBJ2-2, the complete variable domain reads EPEVTQTPSHQVTQMGQEVILRCVPISNHLYFYWYRQILGQKVEFLVSFYNNEISEKSEIFDDQFSVERPDGSNFTLKIRSTKLEDSAMYFCASMYQLLNTGELFFGEGSRLTVL.

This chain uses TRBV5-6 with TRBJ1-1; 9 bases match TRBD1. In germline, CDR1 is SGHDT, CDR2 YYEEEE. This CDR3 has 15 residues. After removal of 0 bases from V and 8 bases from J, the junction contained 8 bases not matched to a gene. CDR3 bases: TGTGCCAGCAGCTTGGACGGGACAGGGCAGAGGGAAGCTTTCTTT. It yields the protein CASSLDGTGQREAFF.

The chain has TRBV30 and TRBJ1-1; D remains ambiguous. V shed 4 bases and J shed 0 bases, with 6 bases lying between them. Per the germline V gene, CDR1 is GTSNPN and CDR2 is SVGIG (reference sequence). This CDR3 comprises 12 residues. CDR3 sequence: CAWTPVNTEAFF. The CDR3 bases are TGTGCCTGGACACCCGTGAACACTGAAGCTTTCTTT.

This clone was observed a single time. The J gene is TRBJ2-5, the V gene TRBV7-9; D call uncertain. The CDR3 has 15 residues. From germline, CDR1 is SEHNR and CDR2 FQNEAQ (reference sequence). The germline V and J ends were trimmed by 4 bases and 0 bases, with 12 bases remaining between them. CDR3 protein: CASSSSFLYQETQYF. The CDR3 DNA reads TGTGCCAGCAGCTCGAGTTTTTTGTACCAAGAGACCCAGTACTTC.

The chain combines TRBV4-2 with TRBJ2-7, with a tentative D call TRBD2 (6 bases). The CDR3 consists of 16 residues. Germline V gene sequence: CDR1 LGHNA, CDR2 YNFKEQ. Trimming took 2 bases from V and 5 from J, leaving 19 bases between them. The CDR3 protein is CASSQPSSAGSHEQYF. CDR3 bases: TGTGCCAGCAGCCAACCCTCTAGCGCAGGGTCCCACGAGCAGTACTTC.